Listed below are T cell receptor beta chains from one sample, sequenced in a study of CD8+CD57+ T cells in acquired aplastic anemia. TCRdb re-analysed the reads in MiXCR, keeping a single row per CDR3 protein. Here the sample spans around 170,000 distinct CDR3 sequences, approximately 60% being singletons. Material for sequencing was sorted CD4+, CD8+, or CD8+CD57+ T cells (not recorded which) from PBMCs. These receptors all come from a human donor in good health. Both conserved end residues are part of each CDR3. A D gene is named only where the DNA matches it firmly. Clone size, where shown, is once, few, many, or a class for clones that have expanded.

D,J,size,V,CDR3,DNA
TRBD2,TRBJ2-7,few,TRBV24-1,CATSGQGTSGETYEQYF,TGTGCCACCAGCGGACAGGGGACTAGCGGGGAGACCTACGAGCAGTACTTC
.,TRBJ2-1,.,TRBV10-3,CAISESIGGATYNEQFF,TGTGCCATCAGTGAGTCGATCGGCGGGGCGACCTACAATGAGCAGTTCTTC
.,TRBJ2-7,once,TRBV9,CASSAQDYEQYF,TGTGCCAGCAGCGCCCAGGACTACGAGCAGTACTTC
TRBD1,TRBJ2-7,few,TRBV20-1,CSASPTMRDRMHEQYF,TGCAGTGCTAGTCCCACAATGCGGGACAGGATGCACGAGCAGTACTTC
TRBD2,TRBJ2-3,.,TRBV6-1,CASSRAGTSLTDTQYF,TGTGCCAGCAGCCGCGCCGGGACTAGCCTGACAGATACGCAGTATTTT
.,TRBJ1-1,.,TRBV19,CASSPTSGAEAFF,TGTGCCAGTAGTCCGACTAGCGGCGCTGAAGCTTTCTTT
TRBD1,TRBJ2-5,.,TRBV20-1,CSAGDSAETQYF,TGCAGTGCTGGGGACAGTGCGGAGACCCAGTACTTC
.,TRBJ1-6,.,TRBV6-5,CASSYWGPYNSPLHF,TGTGCCAGCAGTTATTGGGGCCCCTATAATTCACCCCTCCACTTT
TRBD1,TRBJ2-3,once,TRBV9,CASSVGWGWDRGNTDTQYF,TGTGCCAGCAGCGTAGGATGGGGCTGGGACAGGGGGAATACAGATACGCAGTATTTT
.,TRBJ2-5,.,TRBV24-1,CATSESPGQETQYF,TGTGCCACCAGTGAAAGTCCAGGCCAAGAGACCCAGTACTTC
.,TRBJ2-7,.,TRBV20-1,CSAFTGTYEQYF,TGCAGTGCTTTTACAGGGACCTACGAGCAGTACTTC
TRBD1,TRBJ1-2,.,TRBV24-1,CATSPGQGAKDYGYTF,TGTGCCACCAGCCCGGGACAGGGGGCGAAAGACTATGGCTACACCTTC
.,TRBJ2-7,many,TRBV27,CASSLKWTAYEQYF,TGTGCCAGCAGTTTAAAGTGGACGGCCTACGAGCAGTACTTC
.,TRBJ1-5,.,TRBV11-2,CASSLAVAGGNQPQHF,TGTGCCAGCAGCTTAGCAGTAGCGGGGGGCAATCAGCCCCAGCATTTT
.,TRBJ1-2,many,TRBV2,CATLMEEIFYGYTF,TGTGCCACCCTAATGGAGGAGATCTTCTATGGCTACACCTTC
.,TRBJ1-6,.,TRBV6-4,CASSDSPDNSPLHF,TGTGCCAGCAGTGACTCGCCAGATAATTCACCCCTCCACTTT
.,TRBJ2-3,.,TRBV19,CASSIAGGPFPDTQYF,TGTGCCAGTAGTATTGCCGGGGGCCCCTTCCCAGATACGCAGTATTTT
.,TRBJ2-5,.,TRBV2,CASEQQETQYF,TGTGCCAGCGAACAGCAAGAGACCCAGTACTTC
.,TRBJ1-2,.,TRBV11-3,CASSQDEGLGYGYTF,TGCGCCAGCAGCCAAGATGAGGGGTTAGGCTATGGCTACACCTTC
TRBD1,TRBJ1-5,.,TRBV20-1,CSAQDRAQGSNQPQHF,TGCAGTGCACAGGACAGGGCCCAGGGGAGCAATCAGCCCCAGCATTTT
TRBD2,TRBJ2-5,few,TRBV7-2,CASSSLLAGGPTETQYF,TGTGCCAGCAGCTCGTTACTAGCGGGAGGCCCTACAGAGACCCAGTACTTC
.,TRBJ2-7,many,TRBV20-1,CSARDFGTSYEQYF,TGCAGTGCTAGAGATTTTGGCACCTCCTACGAGCAGTACTTC
TRBD1,TRBJ1-2,many,TRBV7-9,CASSEDRGQDGYTF,TGTGCCAGCAGCGAAGACAGGGGGCAAGATGGCTACACCTTC
.,TRBJ2-7,.,TRBV20-1,CSARGDGSYEQYF,TGCAGTGCTAGAGGGGACGGTTCCTACGAGCAGTACTTC
TRBD2,TRBJ2-7,many,TRBV11-1,CASSFGTSGYYEQYF,TGTGCCAGCAGCTTTGGGACTAGCGGTTACTACGAGCAGTACTTC
TRBD2,TRBJ2-3,.,TRBV20-1,CSAKRGGADTQYF,TGCAGTGCCAAGCGGGGGGGTGCAGATACGCAGTATTTT
.,TRBJ2-2,.,TRBV27,CASSLSGTGELFF,TGTGCCAGCAGTTTGTCCGGCACCGGGGAGCTGTTTTTT
.,TRBJ1-1,.,TRBV19,CASSTKGTVNTEAFF,TGTGCCAGTAGTACAAAGGGGACGGTGAACACTGAAGCTTTCTTT
.,TRBJ2-1,once,TRBV29-1,CSVEGGNEQFF,TGCAGCGTTGAGGGGGGCAATGAGCAGTTCTTC
.,TRBJ2-7,.,TRBV7-6,CASSLRAYEQYF,TGTGCCAGCAGCTTACGCGCTTACGAGCAGTACTTC
.,TRBJ2-7,.,TRBV2,CASTKGTMSSYEQYF,TGTGCCAGCACCAAGGGGACGATGAGCTCCTACGAGCAGTACTTC
.,TRBJ2-1,.,TRBV2,CASGVADPYNEQFF,TGTGCCAGCGGGGTAGCGGACCCCTACAATGAGCAGTTCTTC
.,TRBJ2-3,once,TRBV5-1,CASRIRPTSTDTQYF,TGCGCCAGCAGAATACGTCCGACTAGCACAGATACGCAGTATTTT
.,TRBJ2-3,.,TRBV20-1,CSARAAVPTDTQYF,TGCAGTGCTAGAGCGGCCGTTCCCACAGATACGCAGTATTTT
TRBD1,TRBJ2-7,many,TRBV4-1,CASGPGQGAFEQYF,TGCGCCAGCGGCCCGGGACAGGGGGCTTTCGAGCAGTACTTC
.,TRBJ1-2,.,TRBV11-2,CASSPTGISGYTF,TGTGCCAGCAGCCCCACAGGGATCAGTGGCTACACCTTC
.,TRBJ2-1,.,TRBV12-3/TRBV12-4,CASSRINEQFF,TGTGCCAGCAGTAGAATAAATGAGCAGTTCTTC
TRBD1,TRBJ1-6,many,TRBV5-6,CASSIRDRASPLHF,TGTGCCAGCAGCATCCGGGACAGGGCCTCACCCCTCCACTTT
.,TRBJ2-3,.,TRBV19,CASTDSGSTDTQYF,TGTGCCAGTACGGATAGCGGAAGCACAGATACGCAGTATTTT
.,TRBJ2-7,.,TRBV7-8,CASSLNSEQYF,TGTGCCAGCAGCTTAAATAGCGAGCAGTACTTC
.,TRBJ2-7,.,TRBV10-3,CAISESLTGSYEQYF,TGTGCCATCAGTGAGTCCCTCACAGGCTCCTACGAGCAGTACTTC
TRBD2,TRBJ2-5,.,TRBV19,CAWSKGTSGVQETQYF,TGTGCCTGGAGTAAGGGGACTAGCGGGGTACAGGAGACCCAGTACTTC
TRBD1,TRBJ2-7,.,TRBV5-1,CASSLGGTGFTYEQYF,TGCGCCAGCAGCTTGGGGGGGACAGGGTTTACCTACGAGCAGTACTTC
.,TRBJ1-5,.,TRBV9,CASSTAGYNQPQHF,TGTGCCAGCAGCACGGCAGGATACAATCAGCCCCAGCATTTT
.,TRBJ2-7,.,TRBV11-2,CASSSHLGQIYEQYF,TGTGCCAGCAGCTCTCACCTAGGTCAGATCTACGAGCAGTACTTC
TRBD1,TRBJ2-5,once,TRBV2,CASSTDRGIFETQYF,TGTGCCAGCAGTACTGACAGGGGAATATTCGAGACCCAGTACTTC
TRBD2,TRBJ2-7,many,TRBV20-1,CSARTGGAYEQYF,TGCAGTGCTAGAACGGGGGGGGCCTACGAGCAGTACTTC
TRBD1,TRBJ2-1,few,TRBV10-3,CAITRQGGYNEQFF,TGTGCCATCACCAGACAGGGTGGGTACAATGAGCAGTTCTTC
TRBD1,TRBJ1-6,.,TRBV7-9,CAGSMGQGDNSPLHF,TGTGCCGGCAGCATGGGACAGGGCGATAATTCACCCCTCCACTTT
.,TRBJ1-5,few,TRBV9,CASSVDGAGQPQHF,TGTGCCAGCAGCGTAGACGGCGCCGGTCAGCCCCAGCATTTT
TRBD1,TRBJ2-7,.,TRBV7-9,CASGPGTGIYEQYF,TGTGCCAGCGGTCCCGGGACAGGTATTTACGAGCAGTACTTC
.,TRBJ1-5,.,TRBV7-8,CASSLTGGNSNQPQHF,TGTGCCAGCAGCTTAACCGGGGGTAATAGCAATCAGCCCCAGCATTTT
.,TRBJ2-7,.,TRBV6-5,CASSPGRNEQYF,TGTGCCAGCAGCCCGGGCAGGAACGAGCAGTACTTC
TRBD1,TRBJ1-5,.,TRBV24-1,CATSPRGTGSNQPQHF,TGTGCCACCAGTCCCCGAGGGACAGGGAGCAATCAGCCCCAGCATTTT
TRBD2,TRBJ2-1,.,TRBV29-1,CSPTELATNSDEQFF,TGCAGCCCGACCGAACTAGCGACTAACTCGGATGAGCAGTTCTTC
.,TRBJ2-5,.,TRBV25-1,CASSEFGVAETQYF,TGTGCCAGCAGTGAATTCGGGGTCGCGGAGACCCAGTACTTC